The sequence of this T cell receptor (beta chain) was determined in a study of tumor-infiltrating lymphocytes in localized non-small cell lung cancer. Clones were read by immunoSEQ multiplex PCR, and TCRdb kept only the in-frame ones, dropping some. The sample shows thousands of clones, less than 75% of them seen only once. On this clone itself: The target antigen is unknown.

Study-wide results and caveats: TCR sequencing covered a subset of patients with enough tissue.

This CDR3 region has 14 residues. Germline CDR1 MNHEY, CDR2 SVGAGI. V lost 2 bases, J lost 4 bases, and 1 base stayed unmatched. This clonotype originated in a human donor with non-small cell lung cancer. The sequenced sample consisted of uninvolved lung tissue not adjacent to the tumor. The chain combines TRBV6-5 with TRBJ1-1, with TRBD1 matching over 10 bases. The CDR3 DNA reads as TGTGCCAGCAGTTACGGGACAGGGGCCACTGAAGCTTTCTTT. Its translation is CASSYGTGATEAFF.